This entry lists 29 T cell receptor beta chains sequenced from one sample in a study of T cells in Graves' hyperthyroidism and ophthalmopathy. RNA transcripts were the template for amplifying TCR beta CDR3 regions. A set of HTBI primers served as the primers for a first-round RT-PCR of the TCR CDR3. Via MiXCR, TCRdb re-called the multiplex PCR reads, giving one row per CDR3 protein. The sample has 360,000 or so distinct CDR3 sequences; 18% are singletons. Sequences were obtained from blood. The source is a woman aged 40 to 55 with Graves' ophthalmopathy.

The table lists this clonotype with many counts. The chain recombines TRBV5-1 with TRBJ2-7, with 9 bases lining up with TRBD2. V dropped 1 base and J dropped 4; count of bases not matched to a gene: 12. The CDR3 spans 17 residues. The germline CDR1 and CDR2 sequences are SGHRS and YFSETQ. DNA of the CDR3: TGCGCCAGCAGCTTGCGAGCCTTTGATAGCGGGAGTTACGAGCAGTACTTC. This translates into CASSLRAFDSGSYEQYF.

This clonotype appeared many times. The rearrangement joins TRBV4-1 to TRBJ2-1; 11 nucleotides line up with TRBD2. Germline CDR1 reads MGHRA; CDR2 reads YSYEKL. This CDR3 is 16 amino acids long. The junction had 5 bases not matched to a gene; V was cut back by 1 base and J by 6 bases. CDR3 DNA: TGCGCCAGCAGCCAAGTTACTAGCGGGAGTAGCAATGAGCAGTTCTTC. Its protein is CASSQVTSGSSNEQFF.

As to this clonotype: A much larger clone differs from this one at a single base, so this may be a read error. The rearrangement joins TRBV10-2 to TRBJ1-1, with D possibly TRBD1 on 5 matching bases. There are 14 residues in the CDR3. Trimming shortened V by 2 bases and J by 5 bases, and 12 bases separated the two germline ends. In germline, CDR1 is WSHSY, CDR2 SAAADI. CDR3 nucleotides: TGCGCCAGCAGTGAGGCAGGGATCTGGACTGAAGCTTTCTTT. Translated: CASSEAGIWTEAFF.

The chain joins TRBV7-8 to TRBJ2-7, with no clear D. Per the germline V gene, CDR1 is SGHVS and CDR2 is FQNEAQ. V dropped 3 bases and J dropped 5 bases, with 8 bases sitting between them. The CDR3 extends over 12 amino acids. DNA of the CDR3: TGTGCCAGCAGCTTGTCTCAGAACGAGCAGTACTTC. Its protein product is CASSLSQNEQYF.

This clonotype showed up many times. This chain connects TRBV27 to TRBJ2-7, with unresolved D. The germline CDR1 and CDR2 sequences are MNHEY and SMNVEV (reference sequence). CDR3 length: 14 residues. Trimming removed 5 bases from V and 4 bases from J, with 15 bases in between. CDR3 amino acids: CASSKTSEWYEQYF. The CDR3 DNA reads as TGTGCCAGCAGTAAAACATCGGAGTGGTACGAGCAGTACTTC.

This clonotype was counted at least ten times. The genes are TRBV19 and TRBJ1-2; D gene ambiguous. V was cut by 5 bases and J by 9 bases, with 16 bases left in between. This CDR3 has 13 amino acids. The germline V gene has CDR1 LNHDA and CDR2 SQIVND (reference sequence). CDR3: CASSYVVSGRYTF. The CDR3 DNA is TGTGCCAGTAGTTACGTGGTAAGCGGACGCTACACCTTC.

The chain is built from TRBV14 and TRBJ2-5; no firm D call. The CDR3 has 12 amino acids. CDR1 and CDR2 from the germline V gene are SGHDN and FVKESK. V shed 1 base and J shed 7 bases, with 7 bases lying between them. The CDR3 protein is CASSQVSGTQYF. DNA for the CDR3: TGTGCCAGCAGCCAAGTCTCGGGGACCCAGTACTTC.

This clonotype was seen many times. The chain recombines TRBV20-1 with TRBJ2-7; possible D gene TRBD1, 6 bases. CDR1 is DFQATT and CDR2 is SNEGSKA in the germline V gene (reference sequence). Trimming cost V 0 bases and J 2 bases, with 17 bases left between them. The CDR3 consists of 16 residues. The CDR3 loop reads CSARDRTQGFTYEQYF. The CDR3 region has the DNA TGCAGTGCTAGAGATCGTACCCAGGGGTTCACCTACGAGCAGTACTTC.

There are many counts of this clonotype. The chain couples TRBV6-5 to TRBJ1-6; tentatively, D is TRBD1 (6 bases). CDR3 length equals 15 residues. The V end lost 2 bases, the J end lost 5 bases, and 10 bases lay between the germline ends. CDR1 MNHEY and CDR2 SVGAGI come from the germline V gene. In DNA, the CDR3 is TGTGCCAGCAGTTACCGGGACACCAATAATTCACCCCTCCACTTT. The encoded protein is CASSYRDTNNSPLHF.

About this clonotype itself: The junction departs from the called germline gene at one end, perhaps through a read error. The J gene is TRBJ1-2, the V gene TRBV7-2; D perhaps matches TRBD1 (5 bases). Germline-derived CDR1 and CDR2 are SGHTA and FQGNSA. The CDR3 runs 13 residues. The CDR3 region has the DNA TGTGCCAGCAGCATGCAGCCCGAAGGGACGGGCGACTTC. It is translated as CASSMQPEGTGDF.

This clonotype was recorded many times. A much more abundant neighbour one base away suggests this may be a read error. The chain combines TRBV27 with TRBJ2-7; D is perhaps TRBD1 (6 bases). This CDR3 has 17 residues. Germline lookup yields CDR1 MNHEY and CDR2 SMNVEV (reference sequence). The CDR3 sequence is CASSLLLGTGTPYERYF. Written as DNA, the CDR3 is TGTGCCAGCAGTTTACTTCTTGGTACCGGGACACCCTACGAGCGGTACTTC.

This clonotype was seen repeatedly, ten times or more. The chain combines TRBV7-2 with TRBJ2-7; D unresolved. Germline V gene sequence: CDR1 SGHTA, CDR2 FQGNSA. The CDR3 totals 13 residues. Trimming stripped 3 bases from V and 2 bases from J, with 8 bases between. The DNA of the CDR3 is TGTGCCAGCAGCTTTAAGGGCGCCTACGAGCAGTACTTC. Its protein is CASSFKGAYEQYF.

The chain recombines TRBV24-1 with TRBJ1-2; no definite D call. CDR1 and CDR2 from the germline V gene are KGHDR and SFDVKD. V was trimmed by 5 bases and J by 4 bases, leaving 7 bases between them. CDR3 length: 12 residues. CDR3 nucleotides: TGTGCCACCAGTGCGCCAGCCTATGGCTACACCTTC. This sequence encodes CATSAPAYGYTF.

The table lists this clonotype with many counts. The rearrangement joins TRBV29-1 to TRBJ1-1; maybe TRBD1 (6 bases). CDR1 is SQVTM and CDR2 is ANQGSEA in the germline V gene. Trimming cost V 0 bases and J 0 bases, with 17 bases left between them. The CDR3 is made up of 17 amino acids. The CDR3 DNA follows: TGCAGCGTTGAAGATCGGCAGGGGACCCTGATGAACACTGAAGCTTTCTTT. It specifies CSVEDRQGTLMNTEAFF.

In its sample, this clonotype was seen many times. This chain joins TRBV27 and TRBJ1-1, with D possibly being TRBD1 (5 bases). Trimming shortened V by 6 bases and J by 8 bases, and 16 bases separated the two germline ends. CDR3 length: 13 amino acids. CDR1 is MNHEY, CDR2 SMNVEV, per germline (reference sequence). The CDR3, as DNA: TGTGCCAGCAGGGGGACGTGGGGCCCCGAAGCTTTCTTT. It specifies CASRGTWGPEAFF.

This clonotype was seen only a few times. V is TRBV12-3 or TRBV12-4 and J is TRBJ2-3; TRBD2 might be the D (5 bases). The V gene lost 6 bases and the J gene lost 5 bases, with 12 bases spanning the gap. The CDR3 runs 13 residues. The CDR3 region is CASSARARDTQYF. In DNA, the CDR3 is TGTGCCAGCAGCGCGAGGGCCCGAGATACGCAGTATTTT.

This clonotype was detected many times. The rearrangement links TRBV20-1 to TRBJ1-1; D might be TRBD1 (6 bases). V was pared by 0 bases and J by 4 bases, with 12 bases between. Germline V gives CDR1 DFQATT, CDR2 SNEGSKA (reference sequence). The CDR3 spans 14 residues. The DNA for the CDR3 is TGCAGTGCTAGAGACCCCCGCAGGGGCACTGAAGCTTTCTTT. This translates into CSARDPRRGTEAFF.

This clonotype was picked up many times. The rearrangement links TRBV29-1 to TRBJ1-5, with D possibly TRBD1 on 6 matching bases. The germline V and J ends were trimmed by 5 bases and 3 bases, with 11 bases remaining between them. The V gene's germline CDR1 is SQVTM and CDR2 ANQGSEA. The CDR3 loop spans 13 amino acids. CDR3: CSVRQGNNQPQHF. The CDR3 DNA is TGCAGCGTTCGGCAGGGGAACAATCAGCCCCAGCATTTT.

In its sample, this clonotype was seen many times. The chain carries TRBV5-5 and TRBJ2-7, with D perhaps given as TRBD1 or TRBD2 (5 bases each). There are 15 residues in the CDR3. V was pared by 2 bases and J by 2 bases, with 14 bases between. CDR1 and CDR2 (germline): SGHKS, YYEKEE (reference sequence). The CDR3 spells CASSFVPLGAYEQYF. In DNA form, the CDR3 reads TGTGCCAGCAGCTTTGTACCGCTGGGGGCCTACGAGCAGTACTTC.

This clonotype was counted at least ten times. The chain couples TRBV7-2 to TRBJ2-7, with D unresolved. There are 15 residues in the CDR3. The V end was cut by 0 bases, the J end by 5 bases, with 14 bases between. CDR1 is SGHTA, CDR2 FQGNSA, per germline. The CDR3 sequence is CASSLAASEFNEQYF. The CDR3 DNA reads as TGTGCCAGCAGCTTAGCGGCAAGTGAGTTCAACGAGCAGTACTTC.

The chain links TRBV3-1 to TRBJ2-2, with 12 bases that match TRBD1. This CDR3 comprises 22 residues. The germline gives CDR1 LGHDT, CDR2 YNNKEL (reference sequence). V trimming: 4 bases; J trimming: 3 bases; junction bases outside the gene matches: 21. The CDR3 reads CASSLHRPGQGAANPYTGELFF. CDR3 DNA sequence: TGTGCCAGCAGCCTCCATCGACCGGGACAGGGGGCGGCAAATCCTTACACCGGGGAGCTGTTTTTT.

The rearrangement joins TRBV6-1 to TRBJ2-5, with D perhaps matching TRBD1 (7 bases). With 11 bases removed from V and 5 bases from J, the gap between germline ends came to 18 bases. CDR1 is MNHNS, CDR2 SASEGT, per germline. This CDR3 spans 13 amino acids. In nucleotides, the CDR3 is TGTGCCGGCGGGGACAGAGGGGGGGAGACCCAGTACTTC. Translated: CAGGDRGGETQYF.

This clonotype was seen repeatedly, ten times or more. The CDR3 DNA reads as TGTGCCAGCAAACTTCCGGGACCGACGACGGGAGATACGCAGTATTTT. This translates into CASKLPGPTTGDTQYF. The chain links TRBV28 to TRBJ2-3; the D gene could be TRBD1 or TRBD2 (5 bases each). The CDR3 totals 16 residues. The germline V gene encodes CDR1 MDHEN and CDR2 SYDVKM. V lost 7 bases, J lost 5 bases, and 22 bases lay in between.

This clonotype was seen only a few times. The chain couples TRBV11-1 to TRBJ2-4; 10 bases match TRBD1. The CDR3 has 20 amino acids. Trimming took 5 bases from V and 0 from J; bases not matched to a gene: 16. From germline, CDR1 is SGHAT and CDR2 FQDESV (reference sequence). The DNA for the CDR3 is TGTGCCAGCAGCCGAAGGGCGGGGACAGGGGCTTATCAAGCCAAAAACATTCAGTACTTC. Its protein is CASSRRAGTGAYQAKNIQYF.

The rearrangement uses TRBV6-2 or TRBV6-3 and TRBJ2-5; tentatively, D is TRBD1 (6 bases). V was clipped by 10 bases and J by 5 bases, with 11 bases between them. This CDR3 contains 11 residues. Germline CDR1 MNHEY, CDR2 SVGEGT. The CDR3 here is CATSGAETQYF. The CDR3 DNA reads as TGTGCCACCTCAGGGGCGGAGACCCAGTACTTC.

About this clonotype itself: Because it lacks the conserved phenylalanine or tryptophan at the end, this CDR3 is likely a read error. No DNA is shown, since the ends of the CDR3 on it are uncertain; the CDR3 is the one TCRdb lists. The chain carries TRBV30 and TRBJ1-6. The CDR3 has 14 residues if both end residues are counted. Germline CDR1 is GTSNPN and CDR2 is SVGIG (reference sequence). CDR3 loop: CAWRDSSYNSPLRL.

The table lists this clonotype with many counts. V is TRBV7-6 and J is TRBJ2-7, with 10 bases fitting TRBD1. Germline V gene sequence: CDR1 SGHVS, CDR2 FNYEAQ. The V gene end was trimmed by 5 bases and the J gene end by 3 bases; junction bases not matched to a gene: 7. This CDR3 has 15 residues. CDR3 coding DNA: TGTGCCAGCAGCACTTACCGGGACAGGGGCTACGAGCAGTACTTC. Amino acid sequence: CASSTYRDRGYEQYF.

The chain uses TRBV27 and TRBJ1-1; the match to TRBD1 covers 9 bases. CDR3 length: 16 amino acids. Germline V gives CDR1 MNHEY, CDR2 SMNVEV (reference sequence). Trimming removed 4 bases from V and 0 bases from J; junction bases left unmatched: 6. CDR3 nucleotide sequence: TGTGCCAGCAGTTCCCCGGGACAGGGAATGAACACTGAAGCTTTCTTT. Its protein is CASSSPGQGMNTEAFF.

Many counts were recorded for this clonotype. The chain uses TRBV5-1 and TRBJ2-4, with D maybe TRBD1 (5 bases). The CDR3 is 15 residues long. Germline V gene data show CDR1 as SGHRS and CDR2 as YFSETQ. With 0 bases removed from V and 8 bases from J, the gap between germline ends came to 15 bases. CDR3 amino acids: CASSLGSGQRDIQYF. CDR3 DNA sequence: TGCGCCAGCAGCTTGGGGTCAGGACAACGGGACATTCAGTACTTC.